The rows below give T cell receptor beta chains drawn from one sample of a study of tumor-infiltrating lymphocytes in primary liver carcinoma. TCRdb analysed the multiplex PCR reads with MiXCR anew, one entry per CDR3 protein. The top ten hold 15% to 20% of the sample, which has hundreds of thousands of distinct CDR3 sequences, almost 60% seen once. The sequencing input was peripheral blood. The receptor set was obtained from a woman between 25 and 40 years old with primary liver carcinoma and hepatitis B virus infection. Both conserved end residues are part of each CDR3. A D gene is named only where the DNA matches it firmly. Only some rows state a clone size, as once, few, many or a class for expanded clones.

cdr3_aa: CAIGLGDRAGLPLHF
cdr3_nt: TGTGCCATCGGCTTGGGGGACAGGGCGGGATTACCCCTCCACTTT
j_call: TRBJ1-6
d_call: TRBD1
clone_size: NA
v_call: TRBV11-2

cdr3_aa: CGSRGPCMSTEAFF
cdr3_nt: TGTGGCAGCAGGGGACCGTGCATGAGCACTGAAGCTTTCTTT
j_call: TRBJ1-1
d_call: NA
clone_size: NA
v_call: TRBV12-3/TRBV12-4

cdr3_aa: CASSQEGTTMNTEAFF
cdr3_nt: TGTGCCAGCAGCCAGGAAGGGACAACCATGAACACTGAAGCTTTCTTT
j_call: TRBJ1-1
d_call: NA
clone_size: few
v_call: TRBV4-2

cdr3_aa: CSIDRGTSGRTRQFF
cdr3_nt: TGCAGCATTGACCGTGGGACTAGCGGGAGGACGAGGCAGTTTTTC
j_call: TRBJ2-1
d_call: TRBD2
clone_size: NA
v_call: TRBV29-1

cdr3_aa: CASQGAHSNQPQHF
cdr3_nt: TGTGCCAGTCAGGGGGCGCATAGCAATCAGCCCCAGCATTTT
j_call: TRBJ1-5
d_call: TRBD1
clone_size: NA
v_call: TRBV6-1

cdr3_aa: CASSAGPGGRSYEQYF
cdr3_nt: TGCGCCAGCAGTGCTGGTCCAGGGGGGCGTTCCTACGAGCAGTACTTC
j_call: TRBJ2-7
d_call: NA
clone_size: few
v_call: TRBV4-1

cdr3_aa: CAWSVGREGQPQHF
cdr3_nt: TGTGCCTGGAGTGTGGGCAGGGAGGGTCAGCCCCAGCATTTT
j_call: TRBJ1-5
d_call: NA
clone_size: few
v_call: TRBV30

cdr3_aa: CCGLQGSYNEQFF
cdr3_nt: TGCTGCGGGCTACAGGGTTCCTACAATGAGCAGTTCTTC
j_call: TRBJ2-1
d_call: NA
clone_size: NA
v_call: TRBV29-1

cdr3_aa: CPSTVTGDQPQHF
cdr3_nt: TGTCCCAGCACCGTGACAGGGGATCAGCCCCAGCATTTT
j_call: TRBJ1-5
d_call: TRBD1
clone_size: NA
v_call: TRBV6-1

cdr3_aa: CASSLARSVYNEQFF
cdr3_nt: TGTGCCAGCAGCTTAGCTAGGTCCGTCTACAATGAGCAGTTCTTC
j_call: TRBJ2-1
d_call: NA
clone_size: few
v_call: TRBV13

cdr3_aa: CASCYHFSMGSDTQYF
cdr3_nt: TGTGCCAGCTGTTACCACTTTTCAATGGGCTCAGATACGCAGTATTTT
j_call: TRBJ2-3
d_call: NA
clone_size: NA
v_call: TRBV6-2/TRBV6-3

cdr3_aa: CASSLGGFYNEQFF
cdr3_nt: TGTGCCAGCAGCTTGGGAGGGTTCTACAATGAGCAGTTCTTC
j_call: TRBJ2-1
d_call: TRBD2
clone_size: many
v_call: TRBV11-2

cdr3_aa: CPSSSPGAEQYF
cdr3_nt: TGTCCCAGCAGTTCCCCGGGGGCCGAGCAGTACTTC
j_call: TRBJ2-7
d_call: NA
clone_size: NA
v_call: TRBV6-5

cdr3_aa: CASSPLAASHNEQFF
cdr3_nt: TGTGCCAGCTCACCTCTAGCGGCATCTCACAATGAGCAGTTCTTC
j_call: TRBJ2-1
d_call: TRBD2
clone_size: few
v_call: TRBV18

cdr3_aa: CASSHRGPGYRAQYF
cdr3_nt: TGTGCCAGCAGCCACCGGGGGCCCGGGTATCGGGCCCAGTACTTC
j_call: TRBJ2-5
d_call: NA
clone_size: NA
v_call: TRBV5-6

cdr3_aa: CASRGLQGKNTKAFF
cdr3_nt: TGTGCCAGCAGAGGGCTGCAGGGTAAGAACACTAAAGCTTTCTTT
j_call: TRBJ1-1
d_call: NA
clone_size: NA
v_call: TRBV12-3/TRBV12-4

cdr3_aa: CGSSLLAGVNEQFF
cdr3_nt: TGTGGCAGCAGTTTACTTGCGGGAGTAAATGAGCAGTTCTTC
j_call: TRBJ2-1
d_call: TRBD2
clone_size: NA
v_call: TRBV12-3/TRBV12-4

cdr3_aa: CASSLGGFVDTQYF
cdr3_nt: TGTGCCAGCAGCTTAGGAGGGTTCGTCGATACGCAGTATTTT
j_call: TRBJ2-3
d_call: NA
clone_size: many
v_call: TRBV11-2

cdr3_aa: CASSPFFDTQYF
cdr3_nt: TGTGCCAGCAGTCCCTTTTTTGATACGCAGTATTTT
j_call: TRBJ2-3
d_call: NA
clone_size: few
v_call: TRBV28

cdr3_aa: CASSFGPLSETQYF
cdr3_nt: TGTGCCAGCAGTTTTGGACCCTTAAGTGAGACCCAGTACTTC
j_call: TRBJ2-5
d_call: NA
clone_size: few
v_call: TRBV6-6

cdr3_aa: CASSPGLKAHEQYF
cdr3_nt: TGTGCCAGCAGTCCGGGGCTAAAGGCCCACGAGCAGTACTTC
j_call: TRBJ2-7
d_call: NA
clone_size: NA
v_call: TRBV28

cdr3_aa: CASSFEDSNEQYF
cdr3_nt: TGTGCCAGCAGTTTCGAGGACTCGAACGAGCAGTACTTC
j_call: TRBJ2-7
d_call: NA
clone_size: NA
v_call: TRBV12-3/TRBV12-4

cdr3_aa: CASSSPGRAGEQYF
cdr3_nt: TGTGCCAGCAGCTCCCCCGGGAGGGCTGGCGAGCAGTACTTC
j_call: TRBJ2-7
d_call: TRBD2
clone_size: many
v_call: TRBV7-9

cdr3_aa: CASIMSNTGELFF
cdr3_nt: TGTGCCAGCATTATGTCGAACACCGGGGAGCTGTTTTTT
j_call: TRBJ2-2
d_call: NA
clone_size: NA
v_call: TRBV6-6

cdr3_aa: CASVQSAGTTSEQFF
cdr3_nt: TGTGCCAGCGTCCAATCAGCCGGGACTACAAGTGAGCAGTTCTTC
j_call: TRBJ2-1
d_call: TRBD2
clone_size: NA
v_call: TRBV12-3/TRBV12-4

cdr3_aa: CASSMTQGAVEQYF
cdr3_nt: TGTGCCAGCAGCATGACGCAGGGGGCGGTCGAGCAGTACTTC
j_call: TRBJ2-7
d_call: TRBD1
clone_size: NA
v_call: TRBV5-5

cdr3_aa: CASRNPGQLGYTF
cdr3_nt: TGTGCCAGCAGAAACCCGGGACAGCTTGGCTACACCTTC
j_call: TRBJ1-2
d_call: TRBD1
clone_size: few
v_call: TRBV6-5

cdr3_aa: CASSTPELSETYEQYF
cdr3_nt: TGTGCCAGCAGCACCCCAGAGTTGTCGGAAACCTACGAGCAGTACTTC
j_call: TRBJ2-7
d_call: NA
clone_size: NA
v_call: TRBV28

cdr3_aa: CASGQDMAATYEQYF
cdr3_nt: TGTGCCAGCGGCCAAGATATGGCTGCCACCTACGAGCAGTACTTC
j_call: TRBJ2-7
d_call: NA
clone_size: once
v_call: TRBV4-2

cdr3_aa: CASRDSHNPPLHF
cdr3_nt: TGTGCCAGTCGGGACAGCCATAATCCACCCCTCCACTTT
j_call: TRBJ1-6
d_call: TRBD1
clone_size: NA
v_call: TRBV6-2/TRBV6-3

cdr3_aa: CASSLSDLSTDTQYF
cdr3_nt: TGTGCCAGCAGTTTATCCGATCTTTCCACAGATACGCAGTATTTT
j_call: TRBJ2-3
d_call: NA
clone_size: NA
v_call: TRBV28

cdr3_aa: CASSPQSLAGGEKLFF
cdr3_nt: TGCGCCAGCAGCCCGCAAAGTCTGGCAGGGGGAGAAAAACTGTTTTTT
j_call: TRBJ1-4
d_call: TRBD1
clone_size: many
v_call: TRBV4-1

cdr3_aa: CASSLATQEQFF
cdr3_nt: TGTGCCAGCAGCTTGGCTACCCAAGAGCAGTTCTTC
j_call: TRBJ2-1
d_call: NA
clone_size: many
v_call: TRBV5-6

cdr3_aa: CASSSGRGNEQFF
cdr3_nt: TGTGCCAGCAGTTCCGGTCGGGGAAATGAGCAGTTCTTC
j_call: TRBJ2-1
d_call: NA
clone_size: NA
v_call: TRBV11-1

cdr3_aa: CASSGSGEFAEQFF
cdr3_nt: TGTGCCAGCAGCGGCTCCGGGGAGTTCGCTGAGCAGTTCTTC
j_call: TRBJ2-1
d_call: NA
clone_size: NA
v_call: TRBV9

cdr3_aa: CASSQGVANSPLHF
cdr3_nt: TGTGCCAGCAGCCAAGGAGTAGCGAATTCACCCCTCCACTTT
j_call: TRBJ1-6
d_call: NA
clone_size: NA
v_call: TRBV4-2

cdr3_aa: CASSFTGRDYGYTF
cdr3_nt: TGTGCCAGCAGCTTTACAGGGAGGGACTATGGCTACACCTTC
j_call: TRBJ1-2
d_call: NA
clone_size: many
v_call: TRBV5-4

cdr3_aa: CPSSGLVGTGELFF
cdr3_nt: TGCCCCAGCAGCGGACTAGTAGGCACCGGGGAGCTGTTTTTT
j_call: TRBJ2-2
d_call: TRBD2
clone_size: NA
v_call: TRBV5-1

cdr3_aa: CASSSDRGRNTEAFF
cdr3_nt: TGTGCCAGCAGCTCCGACAGGGGGCGAAACACTGAAGCTTTCTTT
j_call: TRBJ1-1
d_call: TRBD1
clone_size: few
v_call: TRBV5-6

cdr3_aa: CASRRTRLAALGSTDTQYF
cdr3_nt: TGTGCCAGCAGGAGAACCCGACTAGCGGCACTAGGAAGCACAGATACGCAGTATTTT
j_call: TRBJ2-3
d_call: TRBD2
clone_size: NA
v_call: TRBV5-6

cdr3_aa: CASSISYRGETYEQYF
cdr3_nt: TGTGCCAGCAGCATTTCGTACAGGGGGGAAACCTACGAGCAGTACTTC
j_call: TRBJ2-7
d_call: TRBD1
clone_size: few
v_call: TRBV7-8

cdr3_aa: CVSSLTVSYEQYF
cdr3_nt: TGTGTCAGCAGTCTGACAGTCTCCTATGAGCAGTACTTC
j_call: TRBJ2-7
d_call: NA
clone_size: NA
v_call: TRBV12-3/TRBV12-4